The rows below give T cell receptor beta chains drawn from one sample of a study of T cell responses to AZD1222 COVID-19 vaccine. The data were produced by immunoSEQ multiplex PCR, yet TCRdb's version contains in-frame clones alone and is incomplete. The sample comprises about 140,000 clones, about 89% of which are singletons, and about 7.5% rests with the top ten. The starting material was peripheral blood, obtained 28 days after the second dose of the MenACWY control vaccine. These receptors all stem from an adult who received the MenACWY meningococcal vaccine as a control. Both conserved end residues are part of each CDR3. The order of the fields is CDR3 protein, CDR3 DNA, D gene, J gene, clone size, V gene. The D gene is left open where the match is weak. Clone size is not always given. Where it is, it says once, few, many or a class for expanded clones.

CDR3 protein: CASSYRGINNSPLHF; CDR3 DNA: TGTGCCAGCAGTTACAGGGGGATCAATAATTCACCCCTCCACTTT; D gene: .; J gene: TRBJ1-6; clone size: .; V gene: TRBV6-5
CDR3 protein: CASSLGDRPYNEQFF; CDR3 DNA: TGTGCCAGCAGCTTGGGGGACAGACCCTACAATGAGCAGTTCTTC; D gene: TRBD1; J gene: TRBJ2-1; clone size: .; V gene: TRBV5-8
CDR3 protein: CATSRGRDTEAFF; CDR3 DNA: TGTGCCACCAGCAGAGGACGAGACACTGAAGCTTTCTTT; D gene: .; J gene: TRBJ1-1; clone size: .; V gene: TRBV15
CDR3 protein: CAWSKNTLISTYEQYF; CDR3 DNA: TGTGCCTGGAGTAAGAACACACTCATCTCCACCTACGAGCAGTACTTC; D gene: .; J gene: TRBJ2-7; clone size: .; V gene: TRBV30
CDR3 protein: CATSDPGLADGDYNEQFF; CDR3 DNA: TGTGCCACCAGTGATCCGGGACTAGCGGACGGAGATTACAATGAGCAGTTCTTC; D gene: TRBD2; J gene: TRBJ2-1; clone size: once; V gene: TRBV24-1
CDR3 protein: CASSLGQKETQYF; CDR3 DNA: TGTGCCAGCAGCTTAGGACAGAAAGAGACCCAGTACTTC; D gene: .; J gene: TRBJ2-5; clone size: .; V gene: TRBV11-1
CDR3 protein: CASSLGSQETQYF; CDR3 DNA: TGTGCCAGCAGCTTGGGCAGTCAGGAGACCCAGTACTTC; D gene: .; J gene: TRBJ2-5; clone size: .; V gene: TRBV5-6
CDR3 protein: CASSLDISVALHF; CDR3 DNA: TGTGCCAGCAGCTTAGATATCTCAGTGGCCCTCCACTTT; D gene: .; J gene: TRBJ1-6; clone size: .; V gene: TRBV7-8
CDR3 protein: CATSDLKPDGTDEAFF; CDR3 DNA: TGTGCCACCAGTGATTTAAAGCCCGACGGGACAGATGAAGCTTTCTTT; D gene: TRBD1; J gene: TRBJ1-1; clone size: .; V gene: TRBV24-1
CDR3 protein: CASSIDFSGTPVPQHF; CDR3 DNA: TGTGCCAGTAGTATAGATTTTTCAGGGACCCCCGTGCCCCAGCATTTT; D gene: .; J gene: TRBJ1-5; clone size: .; V gene: TRBV19
CDR3 protein: CASTNGREQYF; CDR3 DNA: TGCGCCAGCACCAACGGCCGTGAGCAGTACTTC; D gene: .; J gene: TRBJ2-7; clone size: .; V gene: TRBV10-2
CDR3 protein: CASSVDKSYGYTF; CDR3 DNA: TGTGCCAGCAGCGTAGACAAGTCCTATGGCTACACCTTC; D gene: .; J gene: TRBJ1-2; clone size: .; V gene: TRBV7-2
CDR3 protein: CASSQAGHNRGQPQHF; CDR3 DNA: TGTGCCAGCAGCCAAGCTGGCCACAACAGGGGTCAGCCCCAGCATTTT; D gene: TRBD1; J gene: TRBJ1-5; clone size: .; V gene: TRBV3-1/TRBV3-2
CDR3 protein: CASIPRTGTDQPQHF; CDR3 DNA: TGTGCCAGTATTCCCCGGACAGGGACAGATCAGCCCCAGCATTTT; D gene: TRBD1; J gene: TRBJ1-5; clone size: .; V gene: TRBV19
CDR3 protein: CSASRLAGVGEQFF; CDR3 DNA: TGCAGTGCTAGTCGGCTAGCGGGAGTCGGTGAGCAGTTCTTC; D gene: TRBD2; J gene: TRBJ2-1; clone size: .; V gene: TRBV20-1
CDR3 protein: CASKTGLSGGSTHNEQFF; CDR3 DNA: TGTGCCAGCAAGACCGGCCTTAGTGGCGGGAGCACCCACAATGAGCAGTTCTTC; D gene: TRBD2; J gene: TRBJ2-1; clone size: .; V gene: TRBV2
CDR3 protein: CASSSGTGDEQFF; CDR3 DNA: TGTGCCAGCAGCTCAGGGACAGGGGATGAGCAGTTCTTC; D gene: TRBD1; J gene: TRBJ2-1; clone size: .; V gene: TRBV7-9
CDR3 protein: CASSPSGNYGYTF; CDR3 DNA: TGTGCCAGCAGCCCATCAGGGAACTATGGCTACACCTTC; D gene: .; J gene: TRBJ1-2; clone size: .; V gene: TRBV3-1/TRBV3-2
CDR3 protein: CASRPGATYEQYF; CDR3 DNA: TGTGCCAGCAGACCAGGGGCGACCTACGAGCAGTACTTC; D gene: .; J gene: TRBJ2-7; clone size: .; V gene: TRBV28
CDR3 protein: CASSLDGNQPQHF; CDR3 DNA: TGTGCCAGCAGCTTGGATGGGAATCAGCCCCAGCATTTT; D gene: .; J gene: TRBJ1-5; clone size: .; V gene: TRBV5-4
CDR3 protein: CSATGRTGDTQYF; CDR3 DNA: TGCAGTGCGACAGGGAGGACCGGGGATACGCAGTATTTT; D gene: .; J gene: TRBJ2-3; clone size: .; V gene: TRBV29-1
CDR3 protein: CASRTPGQGKYEQYF; CDR3 DNA: TGTGCCAGCAGGACCCCGGGACAGGGGAAGTACGAGCAGTACTTC; D gene: TRBD1; J gene: TRBJ2-7; clone size: .; V gene: TRBV6-5